This T cell receptor beta chain was found in a study of T cell repertoires in aging, cancer and after chemotherapy. Multiplex touch-down PCR with TRB-A/B primers amplified rearranged V-D-J TRB sequences. TCRdb re-derived calls from the multiplex PCR reads in MiXCR, one entry per CDR3 protein. The sample lists over 1,500 distinct CDR3 sequences, 55% occurring once. Germline lookup yields CDR1 LNHDA and CDR2 SQIVND (reference sequence). V lost 5 bases to trimming and J lost 1 base; unmatched junction nucleotides: 8. This CDR3 has 16 amino acids. Peripheral blood genomic DNA, not sorted cells or RNA, was the template.

The receptor comes from a human donor with a solid tumor. Material for sequencing was blood. The chain has TRBV19 and TRBJ2-1; 7 bases line up with TRBD2. Here the CDR3 reads CASSPEVLASYNEQFF. As DNA, the CDR3 is TGTGCCAGTAGTCCCGAGGTACTAGCGTCCTACAATGAGCAGTTCTTC.